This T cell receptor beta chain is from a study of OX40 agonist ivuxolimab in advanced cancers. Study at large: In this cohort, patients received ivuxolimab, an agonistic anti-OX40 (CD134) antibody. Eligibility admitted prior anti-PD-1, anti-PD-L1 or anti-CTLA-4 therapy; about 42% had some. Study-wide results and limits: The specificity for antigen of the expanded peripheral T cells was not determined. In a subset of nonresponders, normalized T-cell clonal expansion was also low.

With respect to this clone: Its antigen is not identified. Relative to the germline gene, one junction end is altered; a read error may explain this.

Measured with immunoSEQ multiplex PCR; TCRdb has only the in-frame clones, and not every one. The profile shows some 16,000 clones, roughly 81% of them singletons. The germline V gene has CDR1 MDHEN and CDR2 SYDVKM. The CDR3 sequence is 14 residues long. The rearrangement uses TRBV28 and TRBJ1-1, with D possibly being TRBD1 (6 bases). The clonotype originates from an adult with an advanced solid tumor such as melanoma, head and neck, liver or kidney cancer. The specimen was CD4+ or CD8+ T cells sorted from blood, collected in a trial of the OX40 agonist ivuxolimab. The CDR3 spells CASTLNTGYTEAFF. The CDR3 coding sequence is TGTGCCAGCACTTTAAACACAGGGTACACTGAAGCTTTCTTT.